The T cell receptor (beta chain) described here comes from a study of T cells in Graves' hyperthyroidism and ophthalmopathy. Germline values: CDR1 SGDLS, CDR2 YYNGEE. The trim removed 0 bases at V and 4 bases at J, leaving 6 bases unmatched. The CDR3 extends over 17 amino acids. Using RNA transcripts as the source, TCR beta CDR3 regions were amplified. TCR CDR3 underwent first-round RT-PCR with the HTBI primer set. TCRdb used MiXCR to reprocess the multiplex PCR reads, holding one entry per CDR3 protein. The data contain some 350,000 distinct CDR3 sequences, under 20% of them singletons. This clonotype was recorded many times.

The sequence was obtained from a woman younger than 35 with Graves' hyperthyroidism. The chain combines TRBV9 with TRBJ2-5, with TRBD2 matching 13 bases. The sequencing sample was made of blood. This CDR3 reads CASSVVPGLAGLETQYF. Written as DNA, the CDR3 is TGTGCCAGCAGCGTAGTTCCGGGACTAGCGGGGTTAGAGACCCAGTACTTC.